A selection of T cell receptor beta chains follows, all from one sample in a study of blood T cell repertoires in COVID-19. Assay used: immunoSEQ multiplex PCR; TCRdb lists only in-frame clones, some missing. The data show approximately 100,000 clones, roughly 86% seen once. The sequencing sample was made of peripheral blood. Every receptor here comes from a woman between 25 and 40 years old with acute or convalescent COVID-19. Both conserved end residues are part of each CDR3. A D gene is named only where the DNA matches it firmly. Clone size is shown for a subset of rows, as once, few, many or a class of expanded clone.

j_call v_call d_call clone_size cdr3_aa cdr3_nt
TRBJ2-3 TRBV7-2 TRBD2 . CASSQTSGETDTQYF TGTGCCAGCAGCCAGACTAGCGGGGAGACAGATACGCAGTATTTT
TRBJ1-6 TRBV5-1 . once CASGGDGGGNSPLHF TGCGCCAGCGGGGGAGACGGCGGGGGTAATTCACCCCTCCACTTT
TRBJ1-6 TRBV7-8 TRBD1 . CASSLAGQGANPSSYNSPLHF TGTGCCAGCAGCTTAGCGGGACAGGGGGCGAACCCGAGCTCCTATAATTCACCCCTCCACTTT
TRBJ1-5 TRBV7-8 . few CASSLYLNQPQHF TGTGCCAGCAGCTTATATCTCAATCAGCCCCAGCATTTT
TRBJ2-7 TRBV6-5 TRBD1 . CASRQGWSYEQYF TGTGCCAGCCGACAGGGTTGGTCCTACGAGCAGTACTTC
TRBJ2-7 TRBV3-1/TRBV3-2 . . CASSPGPGGDEQYF TGTGCCAGCAGCCCGGGGCCCGGCGGGGACGAGCAGTACTTC
TRBJ2-3 TRBV5-6 TRBD1 . CASSWGTGGLDPQYF TGTGCCAGCAGCTGGGGGACAGGGGGCTTGGATCCGCAGTATTTT
TRBJ2-3 TRBV6-4 TRBD2 . CASSDSGRGNTDTQYF TGTGCCAGCAGTGACTCAGGGCGGGGGAACACAGATACGCAGTATTTT
TRBJ2-2 TRBV11-2 . . CASTGLDGELFF TGTGCCAGCACAGGCCTGGACGGGGAGCTGTTTTTT
TRBJ2-7 TRBV12-3/TRBV12-4 . . CASTRQGGEQYF TGTGCCAGCACCAGGCAGGGGGGCGAGCAGTACTTC
TRBJ1-5 TRBV7-2 . . CASSFKAGGNQPQHF TGTGCCAGCAGCTTTAAGGCAGGGGGCAATCAGCCCCAGCATTTT
TRBJ2-3 TRBV5-1 TRBD2 . CASSLTSGALSTDTQYF TGCGCCAGCAGCTTGACTAGCGGGGCCCTTAGCACAGATACGCAGTATTTT
TRBJ2-3 TRBV4-2 TRBD2 . CASSQDNRWGLAGDPADTQYF TGTGCCAGCAGCCAAGATAATAGGTGGGGACTAGCGGGGGACCCGGCAGATACGCAGTATTTT
TRBJ2-7 TRBV28 TRBD1 . CASSPTLGTGGYEQHF TGTGCCAGCAGTCCCACCTTAGGGACAGGGGGCTACGAGCAGCACTTC
TRBJ1-1 TRBV7-8 . . CASSLLTWGGQAFF TGTGCCAGCAGCTTATTGACTTGGGGAGGACAAGCTTTCTTT
TRBJ1-2 TRBV3-1/TRBV3-2 . . CASSRGFFHTF TGTGCCAGCAGCCGAGGGTTTTTTCACACCTTC
TRBJ2-3 TRBV11-2 . . CASSLALDTQYF TGTGCCAGCAGCCTAGCTTTGGATACGCAGTATTTT
TRBJ2-7 TRBV18 . . CASSPQGGPTYEQYF TGTGCCAGCTCACCACAAGGAGGTCCCACCTACGAGCAGTACTTC
TRBJ2-1 TRBV27 TRBD2 . CASSPGGSSYNEQFF TGTGCCAGTTCCCCCGGGGGGAGCTCCTACAATGAGCAGTTCTTC
TRBJ1-6 TRBV6-2/TRBV6-3 TRBD1 once CASSKPLTGVFNSPLHF TGTGCCAGCAGCAAGCCCCTAACAGGGGTCTTTAATTCACCCCTCCACTTT
TRBJ1-3 TRBV14 . few CASSQVKASGNTIYF TGTGCCAGCAGCCAAGTAAAAGCGTCCGGAAACACCATATATTTT
TRBJ1-4 TRBV28 . . CASSPREITTNEKLFF TGTGCCAGCAGTCCCCGAGAGATCACAACTAATGAAAAACTGTTTTTT
TRBJ1-5 TRBV21-1 . . CASSKSQVIFSQPQHF TGTGCCAGCAGCAAATCCCAGGTAATCTTTAGTCAGCCCCAGCATTTT
TRBJ1-2 TRBV7-9 . . CASSFPPPGDRGYTF TGTGCCAGCAGCTTCCCCCCACCAGGGGATCGTGGCTACACCTTC
TRBJ2-2 TRBV2 . . CASFTGAGELFF TGTGCCAGCTTTACGGGGGCCGGGGAGCTGTTTTTT